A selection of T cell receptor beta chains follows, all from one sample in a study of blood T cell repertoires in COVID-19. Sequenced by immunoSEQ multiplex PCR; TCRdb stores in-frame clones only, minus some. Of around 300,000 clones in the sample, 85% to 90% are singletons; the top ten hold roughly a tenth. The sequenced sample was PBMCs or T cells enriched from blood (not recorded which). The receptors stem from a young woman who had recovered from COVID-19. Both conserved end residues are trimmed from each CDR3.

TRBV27	ASSFNQGGAGLAF
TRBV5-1	ASSLAGNEQF
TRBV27	ASSQGTGAFDYGYT
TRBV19	ASNGGPHSYEQY
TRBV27	ASSGDSDEQY
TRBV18	ASSLSNEQF
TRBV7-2	ASSLAFVGGDGYT
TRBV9	ASSSGTLLGDEQY
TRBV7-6	ASSLKSTSGGGTGELF
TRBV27	ASRPGTSGSYEQY
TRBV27	ASSLGGSEEETQY
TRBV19	ASSIRRDWDEQY
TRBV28	ASSLMELWGGVRNQPQH
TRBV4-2	ASSQSRVAGELF
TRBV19	ATYRTMGATNEKLF
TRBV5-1	ASSPLSSRGFETQY
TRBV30	AWSVSVAQY
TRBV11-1	ASSLVLASGTGELF
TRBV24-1	ATSDLYGQGEETQY
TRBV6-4	ASSDSWGGSRGSNYGYT
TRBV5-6	ASSEPTGMAPYEQY
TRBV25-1	ASSDTSGVGGEQF
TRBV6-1	ASSEPRGLDQPQH
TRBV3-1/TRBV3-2	ASSLTITGELF
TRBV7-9	ASSYGITHGGYT
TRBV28	ASSATTEAQY
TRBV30	AWTAETYNEQF
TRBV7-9	ASSLIAGTGTSSYEQY
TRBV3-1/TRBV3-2	ASSHTGTSGSYEQY
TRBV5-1	ASSFEMRASGRGSNTGELF
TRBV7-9	ASLRIAGGTYNEQF
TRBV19	ASRWTFSSYEQY
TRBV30	AWKGGKRNEQY
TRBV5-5	ASSRGAGDTADTQY
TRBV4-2	ASSQEGLAETQY
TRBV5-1	ASSLSGNEQF
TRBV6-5	ASSYSEAAMNEQF
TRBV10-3	AISESSGLVYPQH
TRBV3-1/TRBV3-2	ASSQTEGEKLF
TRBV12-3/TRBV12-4	ASSSGQEAF
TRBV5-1	ASTLNVGQGGETQY
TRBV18	ASSRGAAGVVEAF